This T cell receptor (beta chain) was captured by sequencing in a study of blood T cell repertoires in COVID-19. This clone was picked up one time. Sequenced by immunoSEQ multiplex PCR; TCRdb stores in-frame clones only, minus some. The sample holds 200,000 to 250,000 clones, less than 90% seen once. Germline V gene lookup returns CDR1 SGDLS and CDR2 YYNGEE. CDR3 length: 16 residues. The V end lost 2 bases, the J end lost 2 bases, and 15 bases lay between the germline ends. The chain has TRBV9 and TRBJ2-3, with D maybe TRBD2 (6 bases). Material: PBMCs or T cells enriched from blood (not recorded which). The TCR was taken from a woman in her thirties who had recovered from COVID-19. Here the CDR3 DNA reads TGTGCCAGCAGCGTTTATGTGGGGGGATTCACAGATACGCAGTATTTT. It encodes CASSVYVGGFTDTQYF.